This TCR beta chain came from a study of regulatory T cells in long-lasting Graves disease (dated by TCRdb to the early 2020s). Some background on the complete study: Persistent Graves' disease meant more than 5 years of antithyroid drug treatment with TSH receptor autoantibodies that stayed positive. The study was conducted in China and was registered as a clinical trial. Persistent Graves' disease patients were compared with newly diagnosed Graves' disease patients by peripheral blood TCR sequencing and RNA sequencing. A total of roughly 33 samples were covered by TCR sequencing, comprising approximately 13 persistent and around 20 newly diagnosed Graves' disease patients. Persistent Graves' disease patients in the clinical cohort had taken antithyroid drugs for 9.5 to 13 years on average. Results the study describes overall, beyond this receptor: Preferential use of TRBV28, TRBJ1-2 and TRBJ2-5 was observed in persistent disease, whereas TRBV20-1 and TRBJ2-1 were favored in newly diagnosed disease. The study examined only peripheral blood because the primary lesion, thyroid tissue, could not be accessed. Only the TCR beta chain was sequenced and analyzed. Lower TCR Shannon entropy and fewer highly expanded clones were observed in persistent Graves' disease patients than in newly diagnosed patients, which suggested clonal expansion. A larger number of public clonotypes was shared among persistent patients (fewer than 3,000) than among newly diagnosed patients (over 850). As a limitation, the authors acknowledged that the small sample size may reduce accuracy.

V ends up 5 bases short and J 6 bases short, with an unmatched junction base count of 4. CDR1 and CDR2, per the germline V gene (reference sequence), are SGHKS and YYEKEE. The CDR3 numbers 12 residues from cysteine through phenylalanine. Solely the CDR3 DNA is kept, with 36 bases framed from the first base. This clonotype occurred a few times. This receptor's antigen is unknown. There are no base qualities to consult, and no much larger clone falls within one base. Libraries were constructed by multiplex PCR. TCRdb shows the sequencer as Illumina HiSeq 4000. iRepertoire HTBI primers and Arm-PCR amplification of CDR3 regions were used to construct TCR beta libraries. Before sequencing, the PCR products underwent gel purification. The study's processing was this. Across samples, fewer than 70 TRBV and around 15 TRBJ segments were identified and used for gene usage analysis of CDR3 amino acid clonotypes. COPE and FqMerger were used to merge filtered high-quality paired reads into contigs. BLAST was used to align contigs to the IMGT TRBV, TRBD and TRBJ reference genes, and CDR3 was defined following IMGT. Highly expanded clones were defined as clonotypes with a frequency above 0.1%. Shannon entropy was used to measure repertoire diversity, and the Gini coefficient was used to measure V-J evenness. A clonotype found in more than one individual was treated as public. TCRdb took the public reads, trimmed them with fastp at Q25, ran MiXCR for clone calling and kept in-frame beta chains. Each entry is one CDR3 protein sequence, shown with its most common DNA and genes. TCRdb, not the authors, supplied the V and J calls. For this sample the table gives approximately 400,000 distinct CDR3 sequences, of which roughly 20% were detected only once. The ten largest clones take up about 20% of the sample.

This sample's time point label indicates: persistent/refractory GD, antithyroid drugs over 5 years with positive TRAb. RNA was extracted from PBMCs in TRIzol for both TCR sequencing and RNA sequencing. The diagnosis of Graves' disease followed American Thyroid Association guidelines. The patients came from an endocrinology department in Xi'an, China. From each patient, around 9 milliliters of peripheral blood was collected into an EDTA anticoagulant tube. Ficoll Paque Plus density gradient separation was used to isolate PBMCs, and no additional T cell sorting was done. RNA quality was checked with an Agilent 2100 Bioanalyzer and agarose gel, and concentration with a NanoDrop 2000.

The sequence is built from TRBV5-5 and TRBJ2-7; 8 bases in the junction line up with TRBD2. The material sequenced was peripheral blood mononuclear cells (PBMCs), taken when the disease was refractory, from a patient treated with antithyroid drugs. This receptor was identified in a female donor with Graves disease. The CDR3 has the sequence CASRRTSLEQYF. The DNA is as follows: TGTGCCAGCAGACGGACTAGCCTCGAGCAGTACTTC.